What follows are 30 T cell receptor beta chains derived from one specimen sequenced in a study of shared clonotypes between healthy human individuals. TCRdb keeps only in-frame clones here, not all; method: immunoSEQ multiplex PCR. The sample has 1.6 million or so clones, about 96% seen once. Sequenced input: naive CD4+ T cells sorted from blood. Subset meaning: CD45RA+ positively selected. The receptor source for this set is a man younger than 45 in good health.

The genes are TRBV5-1 and TRBJ2-6; D tentatively fits TRBD1 or TRBD2 (5 bases each). The V and J ends lost 4 bases and 2 bases respectively, with 10 bases between them. In germline, CDR1 is SGHRS, CDR2 YFSETQ. The CDR3 spans 15 residues. This CDR3 reads CASSPGATGANVLTF. The CDR3 bases are TGCGCCAGCAGCCCCGGGGCCACTGGGGCCAACGTCCTGACTTTC.

This clone was observed once. This sequence joins TRBV27 and TRBJ1-1; D call uncertain. V lost 8 bases and J 1 base, leaving 11 bases between the germline ends. The CDR3 covers 13 residues. CDR1 is MNHEY and CDR2 is SMNVEV in the germline V gene (reference sequence). CDR3 nucleotides: TGTGCCAGCGGTAAACAAGAGAACACTGAAGCTTTCTTT. Translating it yields CASGKQENTEAFF.

The V call is TRBV6-1, the J call TRBJ1-5; 9 positions agree with TRBD1. CDR1 and CDR2 (germline): MNHNS, SASEGT. V was pared by 0 bases and J by 1 base, with 10 bases of the junction left unmatched. CDR3 length: 19 amino acids. In DNA form, the CDR3 reads TGTGCCAGCAGTGAAGCGGGGACAGGGCGGGTAGGGAGCAATCAGCCCCAGCATTTT. Amino acid sequence: CASSEAGTGRVGSNQPQHF.

The V call is TRBV6-5, the J call TRBJ1-1, with D hard to call. The length of the CDR3 is 12 residues. Germline assignment: CDR1 MNHEY and CDR2 SVGAGI. With 6 bases removed from V and 1 base from J, the gap between germline ends came to 6 bases. For the CDR3, the DNA is TGTGCCAGCAGCCGGGCGAACACTGAAGCTTTCTTT. Protein product: CASSRANTEAFF.

The V gene is TRBV27, the J gene TRBJ1-3; TRBD1 agrees at 7 bases. Germline trimming cut 4 bases from V and 0 bases from J; bases unmatched to any gene: 3. The CDR3 runs 15 residues. Per the germline V gene, CDR1 is MNHEY and CDR2 is SMNVEV (reference sequence). CDR3 DNA: TGTGCCAGCAGTTGGACAGGTCTCTCTGGAAACACCATATATTTT. Its protein is CASSWTGLSGNTIYF.

The chain carries TRBV19 and TRBJ2-3; perhaps TRBD2 as D (6 bases). Germline values: CDR1 LNHDA, CDR2 SQIVND (reference sequence). This CDR3 contains 13 residues. Trimming shortened V by 7 bases and J by 11 bases, and 19 bases separated the two germline ends. Here the CDR3 reads CASTQTTGGRQYF. The CDR3 DNA is TGTGCCAGTACCCAAACAACCGGGGGAAGGCAGTATTTT.

The rearrangement joins TRBV27 to TRBJ2-7; D may be TRBD2 (6 bases). V was trimmed by 6 bases and J by 5 bases, leaving 26 bases between them. The germline V gene encodes CDR1 MNHEY and CDR2 SMNVEV (reference sequence). This CDR3 contains 17 residues. CDR3 in amino acids: CASRYRVSGVRKDEQYF. The CDR3 bases are TGTGCCAGCAGATACCGCGTATCGGGAGTTCGTAAAGACGAGCAGTACTTC.

The CDR3 nucleotides are TGTGCCAGCAGCGCCGCCTTATGGCTTAGGCGGTACGAGCAGTACTTC. Its translation: CASSAALWLRRYEQYF. The chain is built from TRBV9 and TRBJ2-7; D is unclear. Germline CDR1 SGDLS, CDR2 YYNGEE. V was pared by 3 bases and J by 4 bases, with 20 bases between. The CDR3 is 16 amino acids.

The V call is TRBV5-5, the J call TRBJ1-4; D is unresolved. Trimming cost V 2 bases and J 6 bases, with 8 bases left between them. Germline CDR1 SGHKS, CDR2 YYEKEE (reference sequence). The CDR3 is 13 amino acids. The CDR3 protein is CASSLSTHEKLFF. CDR3 nucleotide sequence: TGTGCCAGCAGCTTAAGCACACATGAAAAACTGTTTTTT.

The rearrangement uses TRBV19 and TRBJ2-7, with 8 bases fitting TRBD1. CDR3 size: 15 residues. Trimming cost V 4 bases and J 5 bases; bases outside gene matches: 10. Germline V lookup: CDR1 LNHDA, CDR2 SQIVND (reference sequence). The CDR3 DNA reads TGTGCCAGTAGTAACGATAACCGACAGGGGAACGAGCAGTACTTC. Protein sequence: CASSNDNRQGNEQYF.

This clone was seen a single time. The chain employs TRBV7-2 and TRBJ2-5; D gene uncertain. Trimming cost V 5 bases and J 1 base, with 11 bases left between them. Germline V gene sequence: CDR1 SGHTA, CDR2 FQGNSA. The CDR3 spans 14 residues. The CDR3 sequence is CASSLIKAQETQYF. The CDR3 DNA is TGTGCCAGCAGCCTTATTAAAGCCCAAGAGACCCAGTACTTC.

This sequence joins TRBV6-6 and TRBJ2-7; 9 bases match TRBD1. The V and J ends lost 5 bases and 6 bases, in that order; junction bases with no gene match: 8. This CDR3 has 14 amino acids. Germline loops: CDR1 MNHNY, CDR2 SVGAGI (reference sequence). CDR3 in amino acids: CASSPSGQGLEQYF. CDR3 in DNA: TGTGCCAGCAGTCCAAGCGGACAGGGGCTCGAGCAGTACTTC.

The rearrangement links TRBV12-5 to TRBJ2-5, with 12 bases lining up with TRBD2. This CDR3 is built from 17 residues. The V and J ends lost 0 bases and 3 bases, in that order; junction bases with no gene match: 5. Germline CDR1 reads LGHNT; CDR2 reads FRNRAP. The CDR3 coding sequence is TGTGCTAGTGGTTTGGTATTGACTAGCGGGAGAGAAGAGACCCAGTACTTC. Translating it yields CASGLVLTSGREETQYF.

Comment on this clone: Other nucleotide sequences from this sample produce the same CDR3. This rearrangement joins TRBV5-1 to TRBJ2-1; 11 nucleotides match TRBD2. V trimming: 3 bases; J trimming: 12 bases; junction bases outside the gene matches: 11. CDR3 length: 15 residues. Germline loops: CDR1 SGHRS, CDR2 YFSETQ. The CDR3 sequence: CASSSLGLAGGVQFF. CDR3 DNA: TGCGCCAGCAGCTCACTAGGACTAGCGGGCGGCGTGCAGTTCTTC.

Remarks on this clone: Other DNA sequences in this specimen translate into the identical CDR3. This sequence joins TRBV9 and TRBJ2-7; the match to TRBD1 covers 8 bases. The CDR3 covers 14 residues. CDR1 SGDLS and CDR2 YYNGEE come from the germline V gene. The J segment lost 3 bases and the V segment lost 0 bases, leaving 2 bases of the junction unmatched. The CDR3 region has the DNA TGTGCCAGCAGCGTAGATACAGGGGGCTACGAGCAGTACTTC. This encodes CASSVDTGGYEQYF.

In its sample, this clone was seen once. The chain combines TRBV6-1 with TRBJ2-2, with D maybe TRBD2 (5 bases). The germline V gene encodes CDR1 MNHNS and CDR2 SASEGT. Trimming pared 6 bases from V and 6 bases from J, leaving 14 bases between. The CDR3 is made up of 14 amino acids. The CDR3 DNA is TGTGCCAGCAGCGATCTCCTCGGGGCCGGGGAGCTGTTTTTT. As protein: CASSDLLGAGELFF.

In its sample, this clone was seen once. CDR3 loop: CASSPLSGRPREQYF. As DNA, the CDR3 is TGCGCCAGCAGCCCCCTTAGCGGGAGGCCTAGAGAGCAGTACTTC. The chain joins TRBV5-1 to TRBJ2-7, with 10 bases that match TRBD2. CDR3 size: 15 residues. In germline, CDR1 is SGHRS, CDR2 YFSETQ. Losses at the gene ends were 4 bases for V and 7 bases for J; bases not matched to a gene: 11.

The rearrangement uses TRBV6-1 and TRBJ2-7; D gene uncertain. Trimming removed 0 bases from V and 2 bases from J, with 11 bases in between. CDR1 MNHNS and CDR2 SASEGT come from the germline V gene. This CDR3 is 15 amino acids long. The CDR3 sequence is CASSEAPRPTYEQYF. As DNA, the CDR3 is TGTGCCAGCAGTGAAGCGCCGCGGCCTACCTACGAGCAGTACTTC.

This clone was detected only a few times. Other nucleotide sequences from this sample produce the same CDR3. V is TRBV7-9 and J is TRBJ2-2; D unclear. Germline loops: CDR1 SEHNR, CDR2 FQNEAQ (reference sequence). This CDR3 is 12 amino acids long. V lost 4 bases, J lost 1 base, and 1 base lay in between. CDR3 sequence reads: CASSWNTGELFF. Here the CDR3 DNA reads TGTGCCAGCAGCTGGAACACCGGGGAGCTGTTTTTT.

J is TRBJ2-1 and V is TRBV4-2; a possible D gene is TRBD2 (5 bases). CDR1 LGHNA and CDR2 YNFKEQ come from the germline V gene. The CDR3 consists of 13 residues. V lost 2 bases to trimming and J lost 6 bases, with 8 bases between them. CDR3 amino acids: CASSQFRGNEQFF. CDR3 coding DNA: TGTGCCAGCAGCCAATTCCGGGGCAATGAGCAGTTCTTC.

The chain links TRBV6-1 to TRBJ1-1; no definite D call. Germline CDR1 and CDR2: MNHNS and SASEGT. The germline V and J ends were trimmed by 2 bases and 5 bases, with 9 bases remaining between them. The CDR3 extends over 13 amino acids. This chain's CDR3 is CASSERLRTEAFF. The CDR3, as DNA: TGTGCCAGCAGTGAAAGGTTGCGGACTGAAGCTTTCTTT.

This clone was seen just once. This chain joins TRBV5-5 and TRBJ1-1, with a weak D call TRBD1 (5 bases). The CDR3 is 15 residues long. Trimming shortened V by 1 base and J by 3 bases, and 13 bases separated the two germline ends. Germline V gene sequence: CDR1 SGHKS, CDR2 YYEKEE (reference sequence). The CDR3 loop reads CASSLTGPVDTEAFF. CDR3 sequence (DNA): TGTGCCAGCAGCTTGACAGGCCCAGTGGACACTGAAGCTTTCTTT.

The CDR3 bases are TGTGCCAGCAGCTTGGGTGTAGGTATTAGCAATCAGCCCCAGCATTTT. Its translation: CASSLGVGISNQPQHF. The V call is TRBV5-6, the J call TRBJ1-5; D gene uncertain. The CDR3 has 16 residues. In germline, CDR1 is SGHDT, CDR2 YYEEEE. V lost 0 bases and J lost 0, with 10 bases in between. Supplemented by reference TRBV5-6 and TRBJ1-5, the full variable domain reads DAGVTQSPTHLIKTRGQQVTLRCSPKSGHDTVSWYQQALGQGPQFIFQYYEEEERQRGNFPDRFSGHQFPNYSSELNVNALLLGDSALYLCASSLGVGISNQPQHFGDGTRLSIL.

Notes on this clone: The identical CDR3 is also encoded by other nucleotide sequences in the sample. The gene calls are TRBV5-4 and TRBJ2-5; D is possibly TRBD2 (5 bases). The CDR3 is made up of 14 amino acids. V shed 0 bases and J shed 3 bases, with 9 bases lying between them. Germline values: CDR1 SGHNT, CDR2 YYREEE (reference sequence). The CDR3 loop is CASSLAAGEETQYF. The CDR3 nucleotides read TGTGCCAGCAGCTTGGCCGCGGGCGAAGAGACCCAGTACTTC.

The rearrangement uses TRBV2 and TRBJ2-3; 10 nucleotides align to TRBD2. This CDR3 is 17 amino acids long. Germline trimming cut 2 bases from V and 1 base from J; bases unmatched to any gene: 6. Germline V lookup: CDR1 SNHLY, CDR2 FYNNEI. The CDR3, as DNA: TGTGCCAGCAGTGAATTAGGGCTAGCGGGAGGCACAGATACGCAGTATTTT. This gives the protein CASSELGLAGGTDTQYF.

The genes are TRBV7-6 and TRBJ2-2; possible D gene TRBD1, 5 bases. Between the trimmed V and J ends, which lost 1 base and 7 bases, there was a span of 13 bases. The CDR3 covers 15 residues. Germline V gene sequence: CDR1 SGHVS, CDR2 FNYEAQ. As DNA, the CDR3 is TGTGCCAGCAGCTTAGAGCAGGGCGGCATCGGGGAGCTGTTTTTT. It yields the protein CASSLEQGGIGELFF.

The rearrangement joins TRBV18 to TRBJ2-2; unclear D gene. The germline CDR1 and CDR2 sequences are KGHSH and LQKENI. The ends were cut back, 1 base at V and 1 base at J, with 4 bases in the middle. The CDR3 is made up of 14 amino acids. The CDR3 nucleotides are TGTGCCAGCTCACCACAACTGAACACCGGGGAGCTGTTTTTT. It translates to CASSPQLNTGELFF.

The gene calls are TRBV9 and TRBJ1-1; 10 bases fit TRBD1. V trimming: 4 bases; J trimming: 7 bases; junction bases outside the gene matches: 10. The CDR3 sequence is 15 residues long. CDR1 is SGDLS and CDR2 is YYNGEE in the germline V gene. CDR3 in amino acids: CASSFTGTGADEAFF. The CDR3 DNA reads as TGTGCCAGCAGCTTTACCGGGACAGGGGCGGATGAAGCTTTCTTT.

V and J are TRBV9 and TRBJ2-3; D is unclear. The germline V gene encodes CDR1 SGDLS and CDR2 YYNGEE. V lost 2 bases and J lost 3, with 16 bases in between. CDR3 length: 16 amino acids. As DNA, the CDR3 is TGTGCCAGCAGCGTCACAAAAGGCGGACCAACAGATACGCAGTATTTT. Its translation is CASSVTKGGPTDTQYF. The full variable domain, in which reference TRBV9 and TRBJ2-3 provide the parts outside the CDR3, is DSGVTQTPKHLITATGQRVTLRCSPRSGDLSVYWYQQSLDQGLQFLIQYYNGEERAKGNILERFSAQQFPDLHSELNLSSLELGDSALYFCASSVTKGGPTDTQYFGPGTRLTVL.

The chain joins TRBV2 to TRBJ2-5; 7 nucleotides line up with TRBD1. The CDR3 is made up of 14 amino acids. CDR1 is SNHLY, CDR2 FYNNEI, per germline. V was pared by 4 bases and J by 5 bases, with 7 bases of the junction left unmatched. CDR3 DNA: TGTGCCAGCAGTGTTATAGACAGGGTTGAGACCCAGTACTTC. As protein: CASSVIDRVETQYF.